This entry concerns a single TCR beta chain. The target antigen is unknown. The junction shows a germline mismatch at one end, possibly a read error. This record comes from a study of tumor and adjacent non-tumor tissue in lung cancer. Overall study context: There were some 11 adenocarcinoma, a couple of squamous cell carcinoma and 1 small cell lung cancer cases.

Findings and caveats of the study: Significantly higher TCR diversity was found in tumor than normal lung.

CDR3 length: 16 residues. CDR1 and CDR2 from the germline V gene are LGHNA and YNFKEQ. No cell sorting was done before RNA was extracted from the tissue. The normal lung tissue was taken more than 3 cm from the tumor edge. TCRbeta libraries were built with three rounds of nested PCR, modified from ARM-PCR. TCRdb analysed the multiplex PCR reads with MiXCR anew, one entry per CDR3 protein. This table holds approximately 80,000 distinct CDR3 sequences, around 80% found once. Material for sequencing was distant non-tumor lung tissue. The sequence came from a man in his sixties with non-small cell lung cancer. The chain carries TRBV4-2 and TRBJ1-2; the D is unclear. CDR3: CASSPPAGTEWDGYTF. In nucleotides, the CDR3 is TGTGCCAGCAGCCCCCCTGCGGGCACGGAGTGGGATGGTTACACCTTC.